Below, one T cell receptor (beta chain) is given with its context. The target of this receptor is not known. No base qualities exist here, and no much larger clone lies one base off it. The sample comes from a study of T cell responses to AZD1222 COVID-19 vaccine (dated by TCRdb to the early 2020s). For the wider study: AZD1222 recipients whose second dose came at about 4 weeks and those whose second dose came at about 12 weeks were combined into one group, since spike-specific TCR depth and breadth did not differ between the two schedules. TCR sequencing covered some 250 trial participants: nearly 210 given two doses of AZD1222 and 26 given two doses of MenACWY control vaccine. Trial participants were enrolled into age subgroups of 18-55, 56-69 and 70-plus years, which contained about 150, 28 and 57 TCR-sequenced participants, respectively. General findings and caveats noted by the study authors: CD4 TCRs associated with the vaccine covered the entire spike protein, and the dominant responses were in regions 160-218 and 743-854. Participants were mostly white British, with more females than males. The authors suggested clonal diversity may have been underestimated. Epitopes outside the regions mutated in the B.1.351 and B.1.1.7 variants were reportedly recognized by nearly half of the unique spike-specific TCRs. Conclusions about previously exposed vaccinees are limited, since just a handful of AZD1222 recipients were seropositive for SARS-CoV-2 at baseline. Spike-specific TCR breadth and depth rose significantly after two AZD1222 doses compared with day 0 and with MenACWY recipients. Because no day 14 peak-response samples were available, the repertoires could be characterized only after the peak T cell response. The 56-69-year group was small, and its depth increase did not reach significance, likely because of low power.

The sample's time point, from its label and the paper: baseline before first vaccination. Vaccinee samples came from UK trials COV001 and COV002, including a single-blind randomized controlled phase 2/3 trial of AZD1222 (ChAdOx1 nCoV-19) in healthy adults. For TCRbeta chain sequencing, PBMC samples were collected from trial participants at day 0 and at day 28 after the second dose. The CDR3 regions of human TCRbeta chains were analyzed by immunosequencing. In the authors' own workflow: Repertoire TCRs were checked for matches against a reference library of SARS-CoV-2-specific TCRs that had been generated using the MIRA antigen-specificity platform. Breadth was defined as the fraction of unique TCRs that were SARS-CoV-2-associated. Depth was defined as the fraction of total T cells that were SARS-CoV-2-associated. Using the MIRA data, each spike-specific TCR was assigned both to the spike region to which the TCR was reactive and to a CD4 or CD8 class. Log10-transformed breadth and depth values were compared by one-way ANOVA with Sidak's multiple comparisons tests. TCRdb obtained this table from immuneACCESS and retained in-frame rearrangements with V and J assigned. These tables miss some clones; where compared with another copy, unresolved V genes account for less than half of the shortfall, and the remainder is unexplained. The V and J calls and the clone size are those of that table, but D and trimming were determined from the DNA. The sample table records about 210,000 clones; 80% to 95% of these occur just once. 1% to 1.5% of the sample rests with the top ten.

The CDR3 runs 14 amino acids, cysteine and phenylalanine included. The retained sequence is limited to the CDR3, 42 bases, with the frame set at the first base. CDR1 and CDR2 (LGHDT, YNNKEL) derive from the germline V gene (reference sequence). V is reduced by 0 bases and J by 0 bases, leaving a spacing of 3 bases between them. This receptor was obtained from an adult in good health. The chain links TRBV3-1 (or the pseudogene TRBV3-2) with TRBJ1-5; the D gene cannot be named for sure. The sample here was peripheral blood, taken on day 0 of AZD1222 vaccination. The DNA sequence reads TGTGCCAGCAGCCAAGATTATAGCAATCAGCCCCAGCATTTT. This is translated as CASSQDYSNQPQHF.